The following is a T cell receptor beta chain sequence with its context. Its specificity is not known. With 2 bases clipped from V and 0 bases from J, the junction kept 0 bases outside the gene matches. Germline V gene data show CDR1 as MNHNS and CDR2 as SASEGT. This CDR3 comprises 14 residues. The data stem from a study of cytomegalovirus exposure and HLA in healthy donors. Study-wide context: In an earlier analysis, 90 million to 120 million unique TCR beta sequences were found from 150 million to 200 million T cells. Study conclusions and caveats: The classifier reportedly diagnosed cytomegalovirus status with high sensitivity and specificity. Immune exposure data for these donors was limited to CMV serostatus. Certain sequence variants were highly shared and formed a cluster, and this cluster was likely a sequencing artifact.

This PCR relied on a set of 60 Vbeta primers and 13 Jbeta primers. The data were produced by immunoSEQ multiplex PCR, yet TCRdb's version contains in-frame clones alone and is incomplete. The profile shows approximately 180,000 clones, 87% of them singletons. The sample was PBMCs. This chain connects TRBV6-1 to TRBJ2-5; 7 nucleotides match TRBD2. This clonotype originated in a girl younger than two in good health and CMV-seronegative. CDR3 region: CASSELADQETQYF. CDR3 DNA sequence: TGTGCCAGCAGTGAACTAGCGGACCAAGAGACCCAGTACTTC.